The 14 T cell receptor beta chains reported below all come from one sample, sequenced in a study of CD8 T cells in ankylosing spondylitis. TCRdb passed the 5' RACE reads through MiXCR, listing each CDR3 protein once. The data contain hundreds of thousands of distinct CDR3 sequences, roughly 32% of them singletons. The source material was blood, either unsorted or a sorted T cell fraction (not recorded which). These receptors originate from a male donor with ankylosing spondylitis or in good health (not recorded which).

Ten or more counts support this clonotype. This chain connects TRBV6-5 to TRBJ2-3; a weak D match, TRBD2 (5 bases). Germline loops: CDR1 MNHEY, CDR2 SVGAGI. The V end was cut by 2 bases, the J end by 3 bases, with 15 bases between. This CDR3 has 16 residues. For the CDR3, the DNA is TGTGCCAGCAGTTACAGTTCGGGGTCAGAGACAGATACGCAGTATTTT. Amino acids: CASSYSSGSETDTQYF.

This clonotype was seen only a few times. The chain has TRBV7-9 and TRBJ1-4; perhaps TRBD1 as D (6 bases). The germline gives CDR1 SEHNR, CDR2 FQNEAQ (reference sequence). The germline V and J ends were trimmed by 1 base and 7 bases, with 10 bases remaining between them. The CDR3 consists of 14 residues. CDR3 coding DNA: TGTGCCAGCAGCTTAGTACAGGGTGGTGAAAAACTGTTTTTT. Its protein product is CASSLVQGGEKLFF.

The chain links TRBV20-1 to TRBJ2-5; 8 nucleotides agree with TRBD2. The V segment lost 0 bases and the J segment 5 bases; nucleotides outside the gene matches: 8. Germline lookup yields CDR1 DFQATT and CDR2 SNEGSKA (reference sequence). The CDR3 loop spans 15 amino acids. CDR3 bases: TGCAGTGCTAGAGATTCCGGGGGGGGCCTTGAGACCCAGTACTTC. Its translation: CSARDSGGGLETQYF.

The chain has TRBV6-1 and TRBJ2-2; TRBD1 or TRBD2 may be the D gene (7 bases each). The CDR3 extends over 16 amino acids. Germline assignment: CDR1 MNHNS and CDR2 SASEGT. V shed 10 bases and J shed 1 base, with 19 bases lying between them. The CDR3 DNA is TGTGCCACCAGGGGAGGGGGGACAGAGAACACCGGGGAGCTGTTTTTT. Protein sequence: CATRGGGTENTGELFF.

The CDR3 nucleotides are TGTGCCATCAGTGAGGGTGGACAGGGCTATGGCTACACCTTC. Protein: CAISEGGQGYGYTF. V usage is TRBV10-3 and J usage is TRBJ1-2, with 8 positions matching TRBD1. J gave up 4 bases and V 2 bases, and 3 bases lay outside the gene matches. This CDR3 spans 14 amino acids. The germline V gene has CDR1 ENHRY and CDR2 SYGVKD.

This clonotype has only a few counts. The CDR3 region has the DNA TGCAGCGTTGACGGACAGGGGGGGTACGAGCAGTACTTC. Translating gives CSVDGQGGYEQYF. The chain uses TRBV29-1 and TRBJ2-7, with TRBD1 matching 10 bases. The CDR3 sequence is 13 residues long. J was trimmed by 4 bases and V by 3 bases; bases with no gene match: 3. The V gene's germline CDR1 is SQVTM and CDR2 ANQGSEA.

V is TRBV20-1 and J is TRBJ1-6; 7 nucleotides align to TRBD1. CDR3 length: 13 amino acids. V trimming: 6 bases; J trimming: 6 bases; junction bases outside the gene matches: 5. CDR1 DFQATT and CDR2 SNEGSKA come from the germline V gene (reference sequence). The CDR3 DNA sequence: TGCAGTGCCCCCCGACAGGGTAATTCACCCCTCCACTTT. Its translation is CSAPRQGNSPLHF.

This clonotype has just a few counts. V gene TRBV7-2 combines with J gene TRBJ2-5, with a possible D match to TRBD1 (6 bases). V lost 5 bases, J lost 2 bases, and 15 bases lay in between. The CDR3 loop spans 15 amino acids. CDR1 is SGHTA and CDR2 is FQGNSA in the germline V gene. DNA for the CDR3: TGTGCCAGCAGCCTCAACGGCGGACAGCAAGAGACCCAGTACTTC. Translation: CASSLNGGQQETQYF.

This chain's CDR3 is CASSLGLDTIYF. DNA of the CDR3: TGTGCCAGCAGTTTGGGACTGGACACCATATATTTT. The V and J genes are TRBV12-3 or TRBV12-4 and TRBJ1-3; possibly TRBD1 for D (5 bases). There are 12 residues in the CDR3. With 3 bases removed from V and 8 bases from J, the gap between germline ends came to 8 bases.

This chain uses TRBV15 with TRBJ2-4; D tentatively reads TRBD1 or TRBD2 (7 bases each). Trimming removed 3 bases from V and 5 bases from J, with 14 bases in between. CDR3 length: 15 amino acids. Germline lookup yields CDR1 LNHNV and CDR2 YYDKDF (reference sequence). The CDR3 protein is CATSRPQGGENIQYF. Here the CDR3 DNA reads TGTGCCACCAGCAGGCCCCAGGGGGGGGAAAACATTCAGTACTTC.

This clonotype was counted at least ten times. The V gene is TRBV20-1, the J gene TRBJ2-7, with 10 bases matching TRBD2. V shed 6 bases and J 2 bases; nucleotides not matched to a gene: 10. There are 15 residues in the CDR3. Germline loops: CDR1 DFQATT, CDR2 SNEGSKA (reference sequence). The CDR3 nucleotides read TGCAGTGCGCCCAGGGGAGCGGGGGGGCCCTACGAGCAGTACTTC. Protein product: CSAPRGAGGPYEQYF.

This chain connects TRBV4-2 to TRBJ2-6, with D perhaps matching TRBD2 (5 bases). This CDR3 has 17 amino acids. V was clipped by 4 bases and J by 0 bases, with 13 bases between them. Germline lookup yields CDR1 LGHNA and CDR2 YNFKEQ. The CDR3 nucleotides read TGTGCCAGCAGCCTAGGAGGAGGAATCTCTGGGGCCAACGTCCTGACTTTC. Its translation: CASSLGGGISGANVLTF.

Remarks on this clonotype: The junction differs from germline at one of its ends, possibly a read error. The chain couples TRBV3-1 to TRBJ2-1, with TRBD1 matching over 9 bases. CDR1 is LGHDT and CDR2 is YNNKEL in the germline V gene (reference sequence). The CDR3 length is 18 residues. CDR3 nucleotide sequence: TGTGCCTGCAGGGCTGACAGGGGGGGCCGACTTGGCTACAATGAGCAGTTCTTC. Protein product: CACRADRGGRLGYNEQFF.

This clonotype appeared a few times. This chain joins TRBV3-1 and TRBJ2-3; D is undetermined. CDR1 and CDR2 (germline): LGHDT, YNNKEL (reference sequence). V lost 0 bases and J lost 4, with 14 bases in between. The CDR3 length is 16 residues. The chain's CDR3 is CASSQEPSFHADTQYF. The DNA of the CDR3 is TGTGCCAGCAGCCAAGAACCTTCCTTCCACGCAGATACGCAGTATTTT.